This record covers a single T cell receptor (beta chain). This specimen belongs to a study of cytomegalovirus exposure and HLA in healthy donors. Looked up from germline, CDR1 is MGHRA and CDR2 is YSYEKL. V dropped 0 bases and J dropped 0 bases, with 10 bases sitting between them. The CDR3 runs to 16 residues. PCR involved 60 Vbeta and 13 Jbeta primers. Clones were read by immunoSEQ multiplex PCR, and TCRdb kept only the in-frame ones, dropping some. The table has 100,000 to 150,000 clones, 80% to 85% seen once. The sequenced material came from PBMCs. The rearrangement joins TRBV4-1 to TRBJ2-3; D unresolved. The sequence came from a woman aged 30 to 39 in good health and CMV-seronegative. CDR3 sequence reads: CASSQDWSRSTDTQYF. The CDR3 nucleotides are TGCGCCAGCAGCCAAGATTGGAGCCGAAGCACAGATACGCAGTATTTT.